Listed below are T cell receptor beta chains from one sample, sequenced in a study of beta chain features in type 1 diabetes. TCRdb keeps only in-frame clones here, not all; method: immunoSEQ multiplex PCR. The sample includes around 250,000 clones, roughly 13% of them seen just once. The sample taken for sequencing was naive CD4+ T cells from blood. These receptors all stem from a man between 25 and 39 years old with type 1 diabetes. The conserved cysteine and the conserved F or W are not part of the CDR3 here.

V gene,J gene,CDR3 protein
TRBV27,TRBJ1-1,ASSYRYGDTEAF
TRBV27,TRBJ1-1,ASSPVLVNTEAF
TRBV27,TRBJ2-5,ASSRTGWGQETQY
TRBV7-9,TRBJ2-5,ASTLAGAETQY
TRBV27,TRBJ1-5,ASSATTANNQPQH
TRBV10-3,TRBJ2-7,AIAGQGPLEQY
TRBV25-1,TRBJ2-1,ASSETGSYNEQF
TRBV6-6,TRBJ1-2,ASSSMSGYT
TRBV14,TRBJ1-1,ASSQDYFPVEAF
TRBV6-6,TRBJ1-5,ATRHGNQPQH